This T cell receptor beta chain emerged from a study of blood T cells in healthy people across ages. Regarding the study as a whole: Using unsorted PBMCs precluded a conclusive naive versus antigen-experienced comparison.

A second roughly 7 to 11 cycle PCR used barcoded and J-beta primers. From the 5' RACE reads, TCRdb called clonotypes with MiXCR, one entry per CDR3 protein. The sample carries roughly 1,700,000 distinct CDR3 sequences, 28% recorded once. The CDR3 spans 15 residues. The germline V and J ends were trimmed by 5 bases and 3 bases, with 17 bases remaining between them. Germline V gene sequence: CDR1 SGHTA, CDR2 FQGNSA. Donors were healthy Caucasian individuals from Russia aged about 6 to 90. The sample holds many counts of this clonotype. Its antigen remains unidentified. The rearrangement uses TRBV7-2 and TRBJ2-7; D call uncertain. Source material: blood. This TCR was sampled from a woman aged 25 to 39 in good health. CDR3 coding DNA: TGTGCCAGCAGCCGGCAGCAAGGAGTAAACTACGAGCAGTACTTC. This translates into CASSRQQGVNYEQYF.